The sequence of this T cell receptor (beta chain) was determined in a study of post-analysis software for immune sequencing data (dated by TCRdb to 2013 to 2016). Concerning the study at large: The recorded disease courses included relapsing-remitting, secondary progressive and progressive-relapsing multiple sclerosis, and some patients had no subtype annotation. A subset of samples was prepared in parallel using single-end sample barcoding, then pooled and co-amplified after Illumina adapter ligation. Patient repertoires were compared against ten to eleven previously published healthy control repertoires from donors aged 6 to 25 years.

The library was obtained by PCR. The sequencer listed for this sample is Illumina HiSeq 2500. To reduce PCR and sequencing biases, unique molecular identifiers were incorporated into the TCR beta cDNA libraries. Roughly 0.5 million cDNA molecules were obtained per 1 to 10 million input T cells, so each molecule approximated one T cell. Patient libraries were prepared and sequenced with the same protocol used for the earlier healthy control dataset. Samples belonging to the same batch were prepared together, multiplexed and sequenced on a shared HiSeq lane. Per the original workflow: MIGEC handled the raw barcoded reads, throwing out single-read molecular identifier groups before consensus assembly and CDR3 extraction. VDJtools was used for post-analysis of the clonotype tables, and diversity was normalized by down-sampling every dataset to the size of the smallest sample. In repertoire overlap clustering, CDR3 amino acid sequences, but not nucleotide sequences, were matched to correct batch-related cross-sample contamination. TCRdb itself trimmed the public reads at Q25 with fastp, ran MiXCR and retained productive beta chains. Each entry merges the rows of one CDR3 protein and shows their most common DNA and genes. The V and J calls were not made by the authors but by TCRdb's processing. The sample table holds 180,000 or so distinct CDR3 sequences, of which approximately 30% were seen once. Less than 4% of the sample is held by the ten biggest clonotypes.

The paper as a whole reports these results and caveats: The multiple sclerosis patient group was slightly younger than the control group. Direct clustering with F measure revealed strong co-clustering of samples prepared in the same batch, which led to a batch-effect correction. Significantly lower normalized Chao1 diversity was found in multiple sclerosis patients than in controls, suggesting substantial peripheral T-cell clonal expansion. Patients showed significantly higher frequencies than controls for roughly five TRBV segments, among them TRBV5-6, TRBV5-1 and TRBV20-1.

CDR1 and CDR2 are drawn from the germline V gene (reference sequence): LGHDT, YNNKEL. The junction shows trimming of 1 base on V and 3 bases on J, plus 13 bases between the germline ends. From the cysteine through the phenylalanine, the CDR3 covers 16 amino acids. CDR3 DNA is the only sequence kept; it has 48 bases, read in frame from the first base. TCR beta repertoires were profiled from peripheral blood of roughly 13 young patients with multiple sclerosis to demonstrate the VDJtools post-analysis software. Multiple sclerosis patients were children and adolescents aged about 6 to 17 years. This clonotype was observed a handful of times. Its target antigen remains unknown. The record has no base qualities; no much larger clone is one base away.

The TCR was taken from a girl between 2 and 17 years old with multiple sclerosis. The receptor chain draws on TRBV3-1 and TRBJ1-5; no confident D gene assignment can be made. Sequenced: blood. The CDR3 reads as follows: CASSQGVVRINQPQHF. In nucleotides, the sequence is TGTGCCAGCAGCCAAGGGGTCGTTAGGATCAATCAGCCCCAGCATTTT. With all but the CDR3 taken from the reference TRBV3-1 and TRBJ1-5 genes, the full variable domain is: DTAVSQTPKYLVTQMGNDKSIKCEQNLGHDTMYWYKQDSKKFLKIMFSYNNKELIINETVPNRFSPKSPDKAHLNLHINSLELGDSAVYFCASSQGVVRINQPQHFGDGTRLSIL.